The 25 T cell receptor beta chains below come from one sample, sequenced in a study of T-cell memory formation after mild COVID-19. TCRdb processed the 5' RACE reads anew with MiXCR; each CDR3 protein has one entry. The sample has around 210,000 distinct CDR3 sequences; 9.5% to 10% are singletons. Sample: PBMCs or a T cell subset sorted from them (not recorded which). These receptors all come from a young man who had mild COVID-19 (a few samples of this study predate the infection). Cell type and time point are not known.

This clonotype was counted ten times or more. The chain uses TRBV5-1 and TRBJ2-2; tentatively, D is TRBD2 (6 bases). V was clipped by 4 bases and J by 1 base, with 11 bases between them. This CDR3 spans 15 amino acids. Germline lookup yields CDR1 SGHRS and CDR2 YFSETQ. This CDR3 reads CASSPGTQNTGELFF. CDR3 nucleotides: TGCGCCAGCAGCCCTGGGACTCAGAACACCGGGGAGCTGTTTTTT.

A few counts support this clonotype. This rearrangement joins TRBV2 to TRBJ2-7; D perhaps matches TRBD2 (6 bases). Trimming took 0 bases from V and 5 from J, leaving 14 bases between them. CDR1 SNHLY and CDR2 FYNNEI come from the germline V gene. This CDR3 region has 15 residues. The CDR3 region has the DNA TGTGCCAGCAGTGAAGCGTGGGGGAGGAGCAACGAGCAGTACTTC. It encodes CASSEAWGRSNEQYF.

The table lists this clonotype with a few counts. The CDR3 here is CASSVGPGPLTDTQYF. The CDR3 coding sequence is TGTGCCAGCAGCGTAGGCCCGGGTCCCCTCACAGATACGCAGTATTTT. The chain couples TRBV9 to TRBJ2-3; D is uncertain. The CDR3 spans 16 residues. Per the germline V gene, CDR1 is SGDLS and CDR2 is YYNGEE. The ends were cut back, 0 bases at V and 2 bases at J, with 13 bases in the middle.

This sequence joins TRBV20-1 and TRBJ2-7; D not certain. Germline loops: CDR1 DFQATT, CDR2 SNEGSKA (reference sequence). The CDR3 loop spans 13 amino acids. The V gene lost 3 bases and the J gene lost 1 base, with 10 bases spanning the gap. CDR3 residues: CSARAIPSYEQYF. The CDR3 coding sequence is TGCAGTGCTAGGGCTATACCTTCCTACGAGCAGTACTTC.

The rearrangement joins TRBV5-1 to TRBJ2-3; weak D call: TRBD1 (6 bases). The CDR3 consists of 17 residues. In germline, CDR1 is SGHRS, CDR2 YFSETQ. V was clipped by 1 base and J by 0 bases, with 15 bases between them. CDR3 nucleotide sequence: TGCGCCAGCAGCTTGACCCCGACAGGAGCTAGCACAGATACGCAGTATTTT. This sequence encodes CASSLTPTGASTDTQYF.

This clonotype was seen at least ten times. The chain employs TRBV7-3 and TRBJ1-5; D is undetermined. The ends were cut back, 5 bases at V and 7 bases at J, with 18 bases in the middle. The CDR3 loop spans 15 amino acids. Germline lookup yields CDR1 SGHTA and CDR2 FQGTGA. DNA of the CDR3: TGTGCCAGCAGCCCCGGACGCGGAGTAGGGCAGCCCCAGCATTTT. Translation: CASSPGRGVGQPQHF.

This clonotype has more than one count but fewer than ten. The rearrangement joins TRBV2 to TRBJ1-6; no firm D call. Germline V gene data show CDR1 as SNHLY and CDR2 as FYNNEI. V gave up 2 bases and J gave up 9 bases, with 11 bases separating them. This CDR3 region has 14 residues. The CDR3 here is CASSEQPRFSPLHF. As DNA, the CDR3 is TGTGCCAGCAGTGAACAGCCTAGGTTTTCACCCCTCCACTTT.

The J gene is TRBJ2-2, the V gene TRBV7-2; D unresolved. Germline V gives CDR1 SGHTA, CDR2 FQGNSA. V was clipped by 6 bases and J by 5 bases, with 7 bases between them. The CDR3 covers 12 residues. The CDR3: CASRKNTGELFF. CDR3 coding DNA: TGTGCCAGCAGAAAGAATACCGGGGAGCTGTTTTTT.

Here the CDR3 reads CSAPDRANYGYTF. The CDR3, as DNA: TGCAGTGCCCCGGACAGAGCTAACTATGGCTACACCTTC. The chain uses TRBV20-1 and TRBJ1-2; a weak D match, TRBD1 (6 bases). CDR1 DFQATT and CDR2 SNEGSKA come from the germline V gene (reference sequence). V shed 6 bases and J shed 0 bases, with 11 bases lying between them. The CDR3 extends over 13 amino acids.

V gene TRBV6-1 combines with J gene TRBJ2-1, with D possibly being TRBD2 (5 bases). V was trimmed by 1 base and J by 9 bases, leaving 13 bases between them. The CDR3 is 14 residues long. Germline V lookup: CDR1 MNHNS, CDR2 SASEGT. For the CDR3, the DNA is TGTGCCAGCAGTGAAGGGCGGGCGTGGGGTGAGCAGTTCTTC. This translates into CASSEGRAWGEQFF.

The CDR3 nucleotides read TGTGCCAGCAGCTTAGACCCCGGAGGAGGCTACACCTTC. Translating gives CASSLDPGGGYTF. V usage is TRBV7-9 and J usage is TRBJ1-2; D unclear. Trimming removed 1 base at V and 8 bases at J, with 11 bases between. The CDR3 is 13 residues long. Germline-derived CDR1 and CDR2 are SEHNR and FQNEAQ (reference sequence).

The CDR3 loop is CASSRDRESTDTQYF. CDR3 coding DNA: TGTGCCAGCAGCCGGGACAGGGAAAGCACAGATACGCAGTATTTT. The chain joins TRBV3-1 to TRBJ2-3, with 9 bases lining up with TRBD1. This CDR3 is built from 15 residues. The V and J ends lost 4 bases and 0 bases, in that order; junction bases with no gene match: 2. CDR1 LGHDT and CDR2 YNNKEL come from the germline V gene (reference sequence).

This rearrangement joins TRBV2 to TRBJ2-1; 7 bases are shared with TRBD1. The J segment lost 12 bases and the V segment lost 2 bases, leaving 7 bases of the junction unmatched. CDR1 is SNHLY and CDR2 is FYNNEI in the germline V gene. The CDR3 contains 13 residues. The CDR3 DNA is TGTGCCAGCAGTGAATTGGACAGGCCGTGGCAGTTCTTC. This codes for CASSELDRPWQFF.

This clonotype was seen repeatedly, ten times or more. The chain links TRBV7-2 to TRBJ2-3; no definite D call. The CDR3 spans 13 residues. The V end lost 3 bases, the J end lost 2 bases, and 6 bases lay between the germline ends. Germline lookup yields CDR1 SGHTA and CDR2 FQGNSA. CDR3 DNA sequence: TGTGCCAGCAGCTTGGGCTTCACAGATACGCAGTATTTT. This translates into CASSLGFTDTQYF.

This clonotype was seen only a few times. This chain joins TRBV25-1 and TRBJ1-4; D is possibly TRBD1 (6 bases). Germline values: CDR1 MGHDK, CDR2 SYGVNS. Trimming took off 8 bases at V and 8 bases at J, with 21 bases between the two ends. CDR3 length equals 15 residues. The CDR3 nucleotides are TGTGCCAGCGCCGAACCTCAGGGGTATGGCGAAAAACTGTTTTTT. This encodes CASAEPQGYGEKLFF.

In this sample, this clonotype turned up a few times. The V gene is TRBV7-2, the J gene TRBJ2-3, with D possibly being TRBD2 (5 bases). CDR3 length: 12 residues. Germline values: CDR1 SGHTA, CDR2 FQGNSA. The V end lost 2 bases, the J end lost 8 bases, and 8 bases lay between the germline ends. For the CDR3, the DNA is TGTGCCAGCAGCTTACCGGGGTCTACGCAGTATTTT. Its translation is CASSLPGSTQYF.

This clonotype appeared a few times. V is TRBV12-3 or TRBV12-4 and J is TRBJ1-1; D remains unclear. This CDR3 has 13 residues. With 5 bases removed from V and 4 bases from J, the gap between germline ends came to 11 bases. The CDR3 protein is CASSEGTGTEAFF. CDR3 DNA sequence: TGTGCCAGCAGTGAGGGTACGGGCACTGAAGCTTTCTTT.

About this clonotype: Possible read error: a much larger clone is one base away. The chain joins TRBV5-5 to TRBJ2-1, with 8 bases aligning to TRBD2. The CDR3 length is 14 residues. Trimming at V came to 2 bases and at J to 10 bases, leaving 8 bases not matched to a gene. CDR1 is SGHKS and CDR2 is YYEKEE in the germline V gene (reference sequence). The CDR3 loop is CASSLLAVEFEQFF. Written as DNA, the CDR3 is TGTGCCAGCAGCTTACTAGCGGTGGAATTCGAGCAGTTCTTC.

This clonotype showed up many times. The J gene is TRBJ2-3, the V gene TRBV7-8, with 8 bases lining up with TRBD1. Unmatched junction bases numbered 10, after V lost 8 bases and J lost 3 bases. The CDR3 is made up of 15 amino acids. From germline, CDR1 is SGHVS and CDR2 FQNEAQ. The CDR3 spells CASSVQGARTDTQYF. The CDR3 nucleotides are TGTGCCAGCTCCGTTCAGGGGGCGAGGACAGATACGCAGTATTTT.

This clonotype came up a few times. V and J are TRBV12-3 or TRBV12-4 and TRBJ1-2; tentative D call: TRBD1 (5 bases). The CDR3 consists of 14 residues. V lost 6 bases to trimming and J lost 0 bases, with 11 bases between them. For the CDR3, the DNA is TGTGCCAGCAGGCAGGGTAATTCTAACTATGGCTACACCTTC. It specifies CASRQGNSNYGYTF.

Only a few counts were recorded for this clonotype. V and J are TRBV12-3 or TRBV12-4 and TRBJ1-1; tentative D call: TRBD1 (6 bases). V was clipped by 6 bases and J by 3 bases, with 11 bases between them. This CDR3 has 13 amino acids. CDR3 sequence (DNA): TGTGCCAGCAGCCCCGAGGGGGACACTGAAGCTTTCTTT. Translation: CASSPEGDTEAFF.

This clonotype was seen only a few times. The chain is built from TRBV20-1 and TRBJ2-1, with 9 bases fitting TRBD2. V was clipped by 7 bases and J by 6 bases; unmatched bases: 10. Germline CDR1 DFQATT, CDR2 SNEGSKA (reference sequence). The CDR3 is 14 amino acids. DNA of the CDR3: TGCAGTGGCTCGTCCGGGACTAGCATCAATGAGCAGTTCTTC. This gives the protein CSGSSGTSINEQFF.

V usage is TRBV10-1 and J usage is TRBJ2-3; possible D gene TRBD2, 5 bases. CDR1 and CDR2 from the germline V gene are WNHNN and SYGVQD (reference sequence). The germline V and J ends were trimmed by 0 bases and 1 base, with 8 bases remaining between them. This CDR3 comprises 15 residues. This chain's CDR3 is CASSESRVGTDTQYF. For the CDR3, the DNA is TGCGCCAGCAGTGAGTCGAGGGTAGGCACAGATACGCAGTATTTT.

This clonotype was observed at least ten times. The chain combines TRBV7-2 with TRBJ2-1, with a tentative D call TRBD2 (5 bases). Germline lookup yields CDR1 SGHTA and CDR2 FQGNSA. V was trimmed by 4 bases and J by 12 bases, leaving 13 bases between them. The CDR3 is 12 amino acids. This CDR3 reads CASSSPGIGQFF. The CDR3 nucleotides read TGTGCCAGCAGCTCCCCCGGGATTGGGCAGTTCTTC.

The J gene is TRBJ1-5, the V gene TRBV7-7, with no clear D. V shed 2 bases and J shed 13 bases, with 12 bases lying between them. Germline V CDR1 and CDR2: SSHAT, FNYEAQ (reference sequence). This CDR3 spans 12 amino acids. As DNA, the CDR3 is TGTGCCAGCAGCTTAAAGTCGGGGTTTCAGCATTTT. Translating gives CASSLKSGFQHF. Variable domain in full (rest from reference TRBV7-7 and TRBJ1-5): GAGVSQSPRYKVTKRGQDVTLRCDPISSHATLYWYQQALGQGPEFLTYFNYEAQPDKSGLPSDRFSAERPEGSISTLTIQRTEQRDSAMYRCASSLKSGFQHFGDGTRLSIL.